Here is one T cell receptor beta chain with its context. This sample is part of a study of blood T cell repertoires in COVID-19. Study-wide context: The United States, Italy and Spain provided the acute and convalescent COVID-19 samples. The analysed material was cDNA or gDNA that came from T cells, B-cell-depleted T cells, or PBMCs.

Methods used by the authors: Estimates of nucleated cell counts were drawn from the amplification of reference gene primers. Repertoires were generated with immunoSEQ multiplex PCR, while TCRdb's copy carries only in-frame clones and drops some. V, J and clone size derive from that table, while D and trimming were established from the DNA sequence. The profile covers around 180,000 clones, with 65% to 85% appearing a single time and 15% to 20% taken by the ten largest. The CDR3 totals 14 residues. CDR1 SGHTA and CDR2 FQGNSA come from the germline V gene. V lost 6 bases, J lost 7 bases, and 13 bases lay in between.

Material: peripheral blood. This receptor was obtained from a man in his sixties with active or convalescent COVID-19. The chain uses TRBV7-2 and TRBJ1-6; D might be TRBD1 (6 bases). CDR3 DNA sequence: TGTGCCAGCAGTCCAGGGGTTGGGAATTCACCCCTCCACTTT. Its protein is CASSPGVGNSPLHF.